This T cell receptor (beta chain) was captured in a study of T cells in Graves' hyperthyroidism and ophthalmopathy. The TCR beta CDR3 regions underwent amplification using RNA transcripts as the source. The study used the HTBI primer set for a first-round RT-PCR of the TCR CDR3. TCRdb called the multiplex PCR reads again in MiXCR, with one record for every CDR3 protein. The repertoire holds 400,000 to 600,000 distinct CDR3 sequences, with around 21% as singletons. The CDR3 totals 15 residues. Trimming left V 0 bases short and J 3 bases short, with 9 bases between. Germline loops: CDR1 LGHDT, CDR2 YNNKEL (reference sequence).

Sequencing was performed on blood. The genes are TRBV3-1 and TRBJ1-3; D is unclear. The sequence came from a man aged 18 to 29 with Graves' hyperthyroidism. CDR3 bases: TGTGCCAGCAGCCAAGATCTCGGGCGTGGAAACACCATATATTTT. It yields the protein CASSQDLGRGNTIYF.